This T cell receptor (beta chain) was captured in a study of cytomegalovirus exposure and HLA in healthy donors. Study-wide results and limits: The investigators catalogued 164 TCR beta chains as cytomegalovirus-associated. For TCR beta chains, V- and J-gene trimming was later linked to a missense DCLRE1C variant.

Concerning this clone itself: Its antigen is unidentified.

PCR primers comprised 60 Vbeta and 13 Jbeta primers. Some clones are missing from TCRdb's copy, which holds only in-frame ones; the method was immunoSEQ multiplex PCR. This sample carries about 79,000 clones, with approximately 4.2% going to the ten biggest clones. This CDR3 has 14 amino acids. Trimming removed 3 bases from V and 6 bases from J, with 14 bases in between. Germline V CDR1 and CDR2: KGHSH, LQKENI. Sequencing was done on a sample of PBMCs. This clonotype originated in a man aged 25-45 years in good health and CMV-seronegative. The J gene is TRBJ1-2, the V gene TRBV18; D remains unclear. The CDR3 coding sequence is TGTGCCAGCTCACCTCGTATCCAGGAAGATGGCTACACCTTC. Translated, it gives CASSPRIQEDGYTF.